Each of the 12 T cell receptor beta chains below was sequenced from the same sample in a study of blood T cell repertoires in COVID-19. Clones were read by immunoSEQ multiplex PCR, and TCRdb kept only the in-frame ones, dropping some. There are some 38,000 clones in the sample; around four fifths occur only once, and 1.5% to 2% lies in the top ten. Source material: peripheral blood. The source is a man aged 55 to 69 with COVID-19, enrolled during active disease.

The J gene is TRBJ1-1, the V gene TRBV3-1 (or the pseudogene TRBV3-2); TRBD1 agrees at 10 bases. Germline V gene sequence: CDR1 LGHDT, CDR2 YNNKEL (reference sequence). V lost 8 bases, J lost 1 base, and 13 bases stayed unmatched. This CDR3 region has 17 residues. The chain's CDR3 is CASDSTTGGLRNTEAFF. The CDR3 DNA sequence: TGTGCCAGCGATTCGACGACAGGGGGCTTGAGGAACACTGAAGCTTTCTTT.

The V and J genes are TRBV10-3 and TRBJ2-5; the match to TRBD1 covers 9 bases. V lost 8 bases and J lost 4; bases outside the gene matches: 2. Per the germline V gene, CDR1 is ENHRY and CDR2 is SYGVKD. There are 12 residues in the CDR3. CDR3: CAIGGQGETQYF. CDR3 nucleotides: TGTGCCATCGGGGGACAGGGAGAGACCCAGTACTTC.

The chain is built from TRBV10-3 and TRBJ1-2, with a weak D call TRBD1 (5 bases). V lost 3 bases to trimming and J lost 3 bases, with 14 bases between them. The CDR3 contains 15 residues. CDR1 ENHRY and CDR2 SYGVKD come from the germline V gene. The CDR3 region has the DNA TGTGCCATCAGTGATAGCGGCAGGGCCGACTATGGCTACACCTTC. Protein product: CAISDSGRADYGYTF.

V is TRBV5-1 and J is TRBJ1-6; tentative D call: TRBD1 (5 bases). The germline V gene encodes CDR1 SGHRS and CDR2 YFSETQ. This CDR3 contains 14 residues. The V end was cut by 0 bases, the J end by 7 bases, with 8 bases between. DNA for the CDR3: TGCGCCAGCAGCTTGGAGGGGCGGAATTCACCCCTCCACTTT. Amino acids: CASSLEGRNSPLHF.

The V gene is TRBV2, the J gene TRBJ2-5; D not resolved. The germline gives CDR1 SNHLY, CDR2 FYNNEI. Trimming removed 6 bases at V and 2 bases at J, with 7 bases between. CDR3 length equals 12 residues. The CDR3 is CASRADQETQYF. DNA for the CDR3: TGTGCCAGCAGGGCAGATCAAGAGACCCAGTACTTC.

This chain links TRBV6-1 with TRBJ2-7, with D possibly TRBD1 on 6 matching bases. CDR3 length equals 16 residues. The V and J ends lost 0 bases and 0 bases respectively, with 12 bases between them. The germline V gene has CDR1 MNHNS and CDR2 SASEGT. In DNA, the CDR3 is TGTGCCAGCAGTGAAGCCCAGGGGCAGGGCTCCTACGAGCAGTACTTC. Translating gives CASSEAQGQGSYEQYF.

The rearrangement links TRBV9 to TRBJ1-2; D not resolved. Deletions cut 3 bases from V and 4 bases from J, with 22 bases between. The germline gives CDR1 SGDLS, CDR2 YYNGEE. CDR3 length equals 17 residues. The CDR3 reads CASSDNLWRGGFYGYTF. CDR3 coding DNA: TGTGCCAGCAGCGATAATCTGTGGCGAGGCGGCTTCTATGGCTACACCTTC.

The rearrangement joins TRBV6-2 or TRBV6-3 to TRBJ1-2; TRBD1 might be the D (6 bases). Looked up from germline, CDR1 is MNHEY and CDR2 is SVGEGT. V was cut by 1 base and J by 10 bases, with 10 bases left in between. The CDR3 is 12 residues long. CDR3 bases: TGTGCCAGCAGTTACTGGGGGCGCTCCTACACCTTC. This translates into CASSYWGRSYTF.

This chain connects TRBV6-1 to TRBJ2-1, with 9 bases matching TRBD2. Per germline, CDR1 MNHNS and CDR2 SASEGT. CDR3 length equals 16 residues. V was clipped by 0 bases and J by 2 bases; unmatched bases: 2. In nucleotides, the CDR3 is TGTGCCAGCAGTGAAGCTTCTAGCGGGGCCTACAATGAGCAGTTCTTC. Translation gives CASSEASSGAYNEQFF.

This rearrangement joins TRBV18 to TRBJ1-1, with D possibly being TRBD1 (5 bases). Trimming left V 1 base short and J 11 bases short, with 20 bases between. Germline CDR1 KGHSH, CDR2 LQKENI. The CDR3 has 15 residues. CDR3 residues: CASSPQGRGVRIAFF. The CDR3 DNA follows: TGTGCCAGCTCACCACAGGGTCGGGGGGTACGAATCGCTTTCTTT.

The chain joins TRBV7-8 to TRBJ2-7; 7 bases line up with TRBD1. Germline V gives CDR1 SGHVS, CDR2 FQNEAQ. The CDR3 runs to 15 residues. The V and J ends lost 5 bases and 3 bases, in that order; junction bases with no gene match: 10. CDR3 DNA sequence: TGTGCCAGCAGCCTGGGGTCGGGACAGCACTACGAGCAGTACTTC. Translated, it gives CASSLGSGQHYEQYF.

V is TRBV5-1 and J is TRBJ1-2, with D possibly TRBD1 on 5 matching bases. Germline CDR1 is SGHRS and CDR2 is YFSETQ. This CDR3 has 15 amino acids. Trimming removed 0 bases from V and 2 bases from J, with 11 bases in between. For the CDR3, the DNA is TGCGCCAGCAGCTTGGTATTGCCAGGGAACTATGGCTACACCTTC. Translation gives CASSLVLPGNYGYTF.